The 7 T cell receptor beta chains listed next were all sequenced from one sample in a study of T cell changes during pregnancy in multiple sclerosis. The data were produced by immunoSEQ multiplex PCR, yet TCRdb's version contains in-frame clones alone and is incomplete. The table has around 100,000 clones, 90% to 95% seen once; the top ten hold around 3.2%. Sequencing used peripheral blood, obtained after pregnancy. The receptors shown here come from a female donor with multiple sclerosis, enrolled in a pregnancy study.

The chain uses TRBV27 and TRBJ2-7, with D perhaps matching TRBD1 (5 bases). V lost 6 bases and J lost 4, with 10 bases in between. This CDR3 spans 12 amino acids. The germline gives CDR1 MNHEY, CDR2 SMNVEV (reference sequence). The CDR3 nucleotides read TGTGCCAGCAGCCGTAGGGGATACGAGCAGTACTTC. As protein: CASSRRGYEQYF.

The table lists this clone with a count of one. V usage is TRBV29-1 and J usage is TRBJ1-2, with 10 bases matching TRBD1. The CDR3 sequence is 13 residues long. The V segment lost 5 bases and the J segment 4 bases; nucleotides outside the gene matches: 4. Germline-derived CDR1 and CDR2 are SQVTM and ANQGSEA. CDR3: CSVRQGAGYGYTF. The CDR3 DNA follows: TGCAGCGTTAGACAGGGGGCGGGCTATGGCTACACCTTC.

V is TRBV9 and J is TRBJ2-5, with TRBD2 identical over 8 bases. The CDR3 has 16 residues. Germline assignment: CDR1 SGDLS and CDR2 YYNGEE. After removal of 0 bases from V and 5 bases from J, the junction contained 9 bases not matched to a gene. The CDR3 loop is CASSVVDGGARETQYF. Written as DNA, the CDR3 is TGTGCCAGCAGCGTAGTCGACGGGGGGGCCAGGGAGACCCAGTACTTC.

The chain links TRBV30 to TRBJ1-5, with TRBD1 matching over 9 bases. The CDR3 covers 16 residues. V trimming: 3 bases; J trimming: 9 bases; junction bases outside the gene matches: 15. CDR1 and CDR2 (germline): GTSNPN, SVGIG (reference sequence). The CDR3 DNA follows: TGTGCCTGGAGGGAGACAGGGGGTTTCTTTGAGGGGCCCCAGCATTTT. This sequence encodes CAWRETGGFFEGPQHF.

The chain combines TRBV7-9 with TRBJ2-1; 11 bases are a match to TRBD2. Trimming took 6 bases from V and 9 from J; bases not matched to a gene: 7. CDR3 length: 14 amino acids. CDR1 and CDR2 from the germline V gene are SEHNR and FQNEAQ (reference sequence). CDR3 DNA: TGTGCCAGCAGGACGGGGGGACTAGCGGCTGAGCAGTTCTTC. The encoded protein is CASRTGGLAAEQFF.

This rearrangement joins TRBV19 to TRBJ2-1; D is possibly TRBD2 (6 bases). The CDR3 length is 15 residues. The V and J ends lost 10 bases and 0 bases respectively, with 16 bases between them. Germline CDR1 and CDR2: LNHDA and SQIVND (reference sequence). CDR3 loop: CATQSAGSSYNEQFF. The CDR3 DNA reads as TGTGCCACCCAAAGCGCGGGGAGCTCCTACAATGAGCAGTTCTTC.

The rearrangement joins TRBV18 to TRBJ2-2; the D gene is possibly TRBD1 (5 bases). The V gene's germline CDR1 is KGHSH and CDR2 LQKENI. The ends were cut back, 0 bases at V and 4 bases at J, with 15 bases in the middle. The CDR3 extends over 17 amino acids. In DNA, the CDR3 is TGTGCCAGCTCACCACCCGGACATCAGCTGAGCACCGGGGAGCTGTTTTTT. Residues: CASSPPGHQLSTGELFF.